The 21 T cell receptor beta chains listed next were all sequenced from one sample in a study of blood T cells in healthy people across ages. Then a second PCR, running about 6 to 12 cycles, was carried out with a sample-barcoded 5' primer and a J-beta primer mix. TCRdb re-analysed the 5' RACE reads in MiXCR, keeping a single row per CDR3 protein. The sample has 1.5 million to 2 million distinct CDR3 sequences, roughly 43% seen once. Sequenced sample: blood. Receptors originate from a human donor in good health.

This clonotype was seen once. This chain links TRBV3-1 with TRBJ2-7; D gene uncertain. V was clipped by 1 base and J by 5 bases, with 9 bases between them. In germline, CDR1 is LGHDT, CDR2 YNNKEL (reference sequence). CDR3 size: 13 residues. The CDR3 loop reads CASSQGHGNEQYF. DNA for the CDR3: TGTGCCAGCAGCCAAGGACACGGAAACGAGCAGTACTTC.

The chain uses TRBV5-6 and TRBJ1-2; the D gene is possibly TRBD1 (5 bases). Per the germline V gene, CDR1 is SGHDT and CDR2 is YYEEEE. This CDR3 region has 15 residues. The V end was cut by 7 bases, the J end by 6 bases, with 22 bases between. The CDR3 coding sequence is TGTGCCAGCCGCCAATCGGGGGGGACGGAGGATGGCTACACCTTC. Translation: CASRQSGGTEDGYTF.

The genes are TRBV4-2 and TRBJ2-1, with 8 positions matching TRBD2. Germline V CDR1 and CDR2: LGHNA, YNFKEQ. Trimming removed 5 bases from V and 8 bases from J; junction bases left unmatched: 14. This CDR3 is 16 amino acids long. This CDR3 reads CASSGGVGLGAHEQFF. DNA for the CDR3: TGTGCCAGCAGCGGAGGGGTGGGACTAGGTGCGCATGAGCAGTTCTTC.

The rearrangement joins TRBV6-5 to TRBJ2-2; 12 bases are a match to TRBD2. Per the germline V gene, CDR1 is MNHEY and CDR2 is SVGAGI. V dropped 4 bases and J dropped 6; count of bases not matched to a gene: 6. The CDR3 sequence is 16 residues long. CDR3 sequence: CASSSPSGGAAGELFF. The CDR3 DNA reads TGTGCCAGCAGTTCGCCTAGCGGGGGGGCCGCCGGGGAGCTGTTTTTT.

CDR3 DNA sequence: TGCAGTGCTCCCCCTAGGCCCTCGTCCTACGAGCAGTACTTC. It specifies CSAPPRPSSYEQYF. The rearrangement uses TRBV20-1 and TRBJ2-7; D is unresolved. Germline-derived CDR1 and CDR2 are DFQATT and SNEGSKA (reference sequence). The CDR3 has 14 amino acids. Trimming pared 5 bases from V and 1 base from J, leaving 15 bases between.

In this sample, this clonotype turned up a few times. The rearrangement links TRBV10-3 to TRBJ2-5; no reliable D call. Germline CDR1 and CDR2: ENHRY and SYGVKD. This CDR3 contains 15 residues. Trimming stripped 6 bases from V and 5 bases from J, with 19 bases between. Here the CDR3 reads CAISDPRALGETQYF. The CDR3, as DNA: TGTGCCATCAGCGACCCTAGGGCCCTCGGGGAGACCCAGTACTTC.

The rearrangement links TRBV20-1 to TRBJ2-7, with unresolved D. V shed 3 bases and J shed 2 bases, with 11 bases lying between them. Germline assignment: CDR1 DFQATT and CDR2 SNEGSKA (reference sequence). The CDR3 sequence is 13 residues long. The CDR3: CSASFLRAYEQYF. In DNA form, the CDR3 reads TGCAGTGCTAGTTTTTTACGGGCCTACGAGCAGTACTTC.

This clonotype turned up a few times. The V call is TRBV13, the J call TRBJ2-3, with a possible D match to TRBD1 (5 bases). The V gene lost 3 bases and the J gene lost 0 bases, with 13 bases spanning the gap. The germline gives CDR1 PRHDT, CDR2 FYEKMQ (reference sequence). The CDR3 has 16 amino acids. In DNA, the CDR3 is TGTGCCAGCAGCTTGGGAAGGGGCTCAAGCACAGATACGCAGTATTTT. Translating gives CASSLGRGSSTDTQYF.

The chain is built from TRBV6-4 and TRBJ2-1, with D possibly being TRBD1 or TRBD2 (5 bases each). The CDR3 has 17 amino acids. Trimming shortened V by 0 bases and J by 7 bases, and 19 bases separated the two germline ends. The V gene's germline CDR1 is MRHNA and CDR2 SNTAGT. CDR3 bases: TGTGCCAGCAGTGACTCGGGATGGGGGAAAGGTATAAATGAGCAGTTCTTC. The encoded protein is CASSDSGWGKGINEQFF.

This clonotype has a count of ten or more. The V gene is TRBV29-1, the J gene TRBJ2-5; D is possibly TRBD1 (6 bases). V was cut by 4 bases and J by 3 bases, with 12 bases left in between. Germline values: CDR1 SQVTM, CDR2 ANQGSEA. The CDR3 spans 13 residues. The CDR3 here is CSVGQATKETQYF. For the CDR3, the DNA is TGCAGCGTTGGACAGGCGACAAAAGAGACCCAGTACTTC. Looking up the rest from reference TRBV29-1 and TRBJ2-5 gives the full variable domain: SAVISQKPSRDICQRGTSLTIQCQVDSQVTMMFWYRQQPGQSLTLIATANQGSEATYESGFVIDKFPISRPNLTFSTLTVSNMSPEDSSIYLCSVGQATKETQYFGPGTRLLVL.

This clonotype has just one count. This rearrangement joins TRBV13 to TRBJ1-2, with D possibly being TRBD1 (6 bases). In germline, CDR1 is PRHDT, CDR2 FYEKMQ (reference sequence). Trimming cost V 4 bases and J 4 bases, with 13 bases left between them. The CDR3 consists of 14 residues. The CDR3 loop is CASSSDRPLYGYTF. In nucleotides, the CDR3 is TGTGCCAGCAGCTCGGACAGACCCCTCTATGGCTACACCTTC.

This clonotype was seen at least ten times. This chain's CDR3 is CSAISGQKKLFF. The CDR3, as DNA: TGCAGCGCTATCTCTGGACAGAAAAAACTGTTTTTT. The V gene is TRBV29-1, the J gene TRBJ1-4; D may be TRBD1 (6 bases). V was clipped by 7 bases and J by 9 bases, with 15 bases between them. This CDR3 has 12 residues. From germline, CDR1 is SQVTM and CDR2 ANQGSEA.

The sample holds many counts of this clonotype. This chain connects TRBV7-2 to TRBJ2-3; no firm D call. Trimming took 2 bases from V and 2 from J, leaving 5 bases between them. Germline loops: CDR1 SGHTA, CDR2 FQGNSA. The CDR3 spans 13 residues. CDR3 coding DNA: TGTGCCAGCAGCTTATCAGTCACAGATACGCAGTATTTT. Translated, it gives CASSLSVTDTQYF.

This sequence joins TRBV15 and TRBJ2-7; 7 bases align to TRBD2. CDR1 and CDR2 from the germline V gene are LNHNV and YYDKDF (reference sequence). V lost 3 bases, J lost 7 bases, and 15 bases stayed unmatched. The CDR3 covers 16 residues. The CDR3 nucleotides read TGTGCCACCAGCAGGGATCTTGTGTCGGGGGGTAAAGAGCAGTACTTC. Amino acid sequence: CATSRDLVSGGKEQYF.

The table lists this clonotype with a few counts. One end of the junction is discordant with germline, which a read error may explain. This chain connects TRBV5-1 to TRBJ1-5, with D unresolved. This CDR3 has 13 residues. The V gene's germline CDR1 is SGHRS and CDR2 YFSETQ. The CDR3 bases are TGCGCCAGCAGCTTGGCCAGGAATCAGCCCCGGCATTTT. Translated, it gives CASSLARNQPRHF.

The chain has TRBV11-3 and TRBJ2-7; 9 bases are a match to TRBD1. Germline V CDR1 and CDR2: SGHNT, YENEEA. This CDR3 contains 16 residues. Trimming removed 2 bases from V and 0 bases from J; junction bases left unmatched: 5. The CDR3 loop reads CASSLPTGGSSYEQYF. The CDR3 coding sequence is TGTGCCAGCAGCTTACCGACAGGGGGGAGCTCCTACGAGCAGTACTTC.

V usage is TRBV20-1 and J usage is TRBJ2-7, with D tentatively TRBD1 (6 bases). Germline V lookup: CDR1 DFQATT, CDR2 SNEGSKA (reference sequence). Trimming pared 5 bases from V and 4 bases from J, leaving 12 bases between. CDR3 size: 12 residues. CDR3 region: CSAAGAAYEQYF. The CDR3 DNA is TGCAGTGCTGCAGGGGCTGCTTACGAGCAGTACTTC.

V and J are TRBV4-3 and TRBJ2-7; D remains unclear. Per the germline V gene, CDR1 is LGHNA and CDR2 is YSLEER. The CDR3 length is 15 residues. V lost 0 bases, J lost 5 bases, and 14 bases lay in between. The CDR3 here is CASSQEAGLFHEQYF. The CDR3 region has the DNA TGCGCCAGCAGCCAAGAGGCCGGATTATTCCACGAGCAGTACTTC.

The chain couples TRBV28 to TRBJ1-2, with 9 bases lining up with TRBD1. This CDR3 region has 15 residues. Germline loops: CDR1 MDHEN, CDR2 SYDVKM. V lost 3 bases to trimming and J lost 7 bases; unmatched junction nucleotides: 9. CDR3 sequence (DNA): TGTGCCAGCAGTTTTCCAGGGACAGGGTACGGTGGCTACACCTTC. Encoded protein: CASSFPGTGYGGYTF.

This clonotype was detected only once. The CDR3 DNA sequence: TGTGCCCACAAGGGTGGGGTGGAAGATACGCAGTATTTT. The encoded protein is CAHKGGVEDTQYF. This sequence joins TRBV2 and TRBJ2-3; D remains ambiguous. This CDR3 spans 13 amino acids. Germline V CDR1 and CDR2: SNHLY, FYNNEI. Trimming pared 11 bases from V and 5 bases from J, leaving 17 bases between.

The chain employs TRBV13 and TRBJ1-1, with D possibly matching TRBD1 (5 bases). The germline gives CDR1 PRHDT, CDR2 FYEKMQ (reference sequence). The CDR3 has 16 amino acids. The V and J ends lost 7 bases and 4 bases respectively, with 22 bases between them. CDR3 DNA: TGTGCCAGCAACTCCCCCGGGACCAGAAGCGGCACTGAAGCTTTCTTT. This translates into CASNSPGTRSGTEAFF. Filled out from reference TRBV13 and TRBJ1-1, the complete variable domain reads AAGVIQSPRHLIKEKRETATLKCYPIPRHDTVYWYQQGPGQDPQFLISFYEKMQSDKGSIPDRFSAQQFSDYHSELNMSSLELGDSALYFCASNSPGTRSGTEAFFGQGTRLTVV.